This TCR beta chain was identified during a study of cytomegalovirus exposure and HLA in healthy donors. Study-wide context: Early release data held approximately 81 million unique TCRs from HLA-typed donors. General study findings and limits: From TCR beta sequences, most subjects' HLA-A and HLA-B alleles were reportedly predicted accurately. Association with HLA alleles at 0.05 false discovery rate was found for around 17,000 TCR beta sequences in a later analysis. A cluster of highly shared sequence variants was likely a sequencing artifact.

A remark on this clone: Its antigen is currently unknown.

The PCR contained 60 Vbeta and 13 Jbeta primers. Using immunoSEQ multiplex PCR, the repertoire was profiled, and TCRdb retains in-frame clones only, with some absent. Of fewer than 250,000 clones listed, 70% to 80% were seen once; the top ten hold 1.8%. The germline gives CDR1 SEHNR, CDR2 FQNEAQ (reference sequence). The CDR3 is 14 residues long. J is TRBJ2-5 and V is TRBV7-9; possible D gene TRBD1, 6 bases. Matching the DNA end better, TRBJ2-7 makes the J call doubtful. The sequenced material came from PBMCs. This TCR derives from a woman in her 30s in good health and CMV-seronegative. CDR3 DNA sequence: TGTGCCAGCAGTCCCCAGGGGAATGGCTACGAGCAGTACTTC. Its translation is CASSPQGNGYEQYF.